The 22 T cell receptor beta chains given below trace back to one sample, sequenced in a study of beta chain features in type 1 diabetes. Study-level results: Shortening that was moderate but significant affected the TCRB CDR3s of Type 1 diabetes patients in all four CD4+ subsets.

Expressed TCRB transcripts were sequenced after all isolated RNA was converted to cDNA. Measured with immunoSEQ multiplex PCR; TCRdb has only the in-frame clones, and not every one. Among some 290,000 clones listed, about 24% were seen once. Their antigens remain unidentified. Sequencing was done on a sample of naive CD4+ T cells from blood. The receptors here all came from a young woman with type 1 diabetes.

This clone was seen only a few times. The CDR3 region is CASSFPGVRGYTF. The CDR3 bases are TGTGCCAGCAGCTTCCCGGGGGTCCGTGGCTACACCTTC. This chain joins TRBV11-1 and TRBJ1-2, with D possibly TRBD1 on 5 matching bases. Germline V CDR1 and CDR2: SGHAT, FQDESV (reference sequence). Trimming removed 3 bases at V and 7 bases at J, with 12 bases between. This CDR3 comprises 13 residues.

The gene calls are TRBV6-5 and TRBJ2-5; TRBD1 matches at 10 bases. Germline-derived CDR1 and CDR2 are MNHEY and SVGAGI. The ends lost 4 bases at V and 5 bases at J; junction bases unmatched: 7. The CDR3 sequence is 15 residues long. DNA for the CDR3: TGTGCCAGCAGTTCTCCGGGACAGGGGAAGGAGACCCAGTACTTC. Amino acid sequence: CASSSPGQGKETQYF.

The chain links TRBV2 to TRBJ1-2; D remains ambiguous. Germline V gene sequence: CDR1 SNHLY, CDR2 FYNNEI. The CDR3 totals 14 residues. V shed 3 bases and J shed 3 bases, with 11 bases lying between them. The CDR3 region has the DNA TGTGCCAGCAGTGATTCGGGTGCCCACTATGGCTACACCTTC. Translated: CASSDSGAHYGYTF.

The chain links TRBV4-1 to TRBJ2-1; 12 bases are a match to TRBD2. Germline values: CDR1 MGHRA, CDR2 YSYEKL. V trimming: 1 base; J trimming: 9 bases; junction bases outside the gene matches: 4. This CDR3 is built from 15 residues. CDR3 sequence reads: CASSQAPSGRGEQFF. CDR3 DNA sequence: TGCGCCAGCAGCCAAGCCCCTAGCGGGAGGGGTGAGCAGTTCTTC.

The V gene is TRBV5-6, the J gene TRBJ2-3; D not certain. Per the germline V gene, CDR1 is SGHDT and CDR2 is YYEEEE. The CDR3 is 13 residues long. The V end lost 0 bases, the J end lost 4 bases, and 6 bases lay between the germline ends. The CDR3 nucleotides read TGTGCCAGCAGCTTGGGCCAGGCAGATACGCAGTATTTT. Amino acid sequence: CASSLGQADTQYF.

This clone has more than one count but fewer than ten. CDR3 region: CATSPGQLKSGTQYF. The CDR3 DNA is TGTGCCACCAGCCCTGGACAGTTGAAGAGTGGGACCCAGTACTTC. The chain couples TRBV25-1 to TRBJ2-5, with D perhaps TRBD1 (6 bases). Trimming removed 10 bases at V and 7 bases at J, with 25 bases between. The CDR3 runs 15 residues. Germline CDR1 is MGHDK and CDR2 is SYGVNS. The complete variable domain, with remaining parts taken from reference TRBV25-1 and TRBJ2-5, reads EADIYQTPRYLVIGTGKKITLECSQTMGHDKMYWYQQDPGMELHLIHYSYGVNSTEKGDLSSESTVSRIRTEHFPLTLESARPSHTSQYLCATSPGQLKSGTQYFGPGTRLLVL.

V is TRBV27 and J is TRBJ2-5, with TRBD1 matching over 7 bases. V shed 5 bases, J shed 5 bases, and the junction held 11 bases outside the gene matches. CDR1 MNHEY and CDR2 SMNVEV come from the germline V gene (reference sequence). This CDR3 has 15 amino acids. In nucleotides, the CDR3 is TGTGCCAGCAGTGGGTACAGGGGTAGCAGGGAGACCCAGTACTTC. Protein: CASSGYRGSRETQYF.

This clone was picked up a small number of times. The chain is built from TRBV5-6 and TRBJ1-2, with no clear D. CDR3 length: 13 residues. The ends were cut back, 4 bases at V and 9 bases at J, with 16 bases in the middle. CDR1 is SGHDT, CDR2 YYEEEE, per germline. CDR3 protein: CASSRSEGSSYTF. DNA for the CDR3: TGTGCCAGCAGCCGTTCGGAGGGTAGCAGCTACACCTTC. The complete variable domain, with remaining parts taken from reference TRBV5-6 and TRBJ1-2, reads DAGVTQSPTHLIKTRGQQVTLRCSPKSGHDTVSWYQQALGQGPQFIFQYYEEEERQRGNFPDRFSGHQFPNYSSELNVNALLLGDSALYLCASSRSEGSSYTFGSGTRLTVV.

The gene calls are TRBV7-3 and TRBJ2-5, with no clear D. Germline CDR1 is SGHTA and CDR2 is FQGTGA. Trimming pared 2 bases from V and 3 bases from J, leaving 13 bases between. CDR3 length: 15 residues. This chain's CDR3 is CASSLGVSVKETQYF. The CDR3 DNA sequence: TGTGCCAGCAGCTTAGGCGTAAGCGTGAAAGAGACCCAGTACTTC.

This clone appeared a few times. The J gene is TRBJ2-3, the V gene TRBV7-8; tentatively, D is TRBD2 (6 bases). Deletions cut 7 bases from V and 1 base from J, with 6 bases between. The CDR3 has 12 amino acids. In germline, CDR1 is SGHVS, CDR2 FQNEAQ. CDR3 nucleotide sequence: TGTGCCAGCACGGGGGGCACAGATACGCAGTATTTT. Translated: CASTGGTDTQYF.

The gene calls are TRBV25-1 and TRBJ2-7; D may be TRBD2 (5 bases). Germline values: CDR1 MGHDK, CDR2 SYGVNS. The CDR3 totals 14 residues. Trimming removed 2 bases from V and 3 bases from J, with 11 bases in between. In DNA, the CDR3 is TGTGCCAGCAGTGAACAGGACTGGAGCTACGAGCAGTACTTC. As protein: CASSEQDWSYEQYF.

This sequence joins TRBV30 and TRBJ2-7, with 7 bases matching TRBD2. This CDR3 spans 13 amino acids. CDR1 is GTSNPN, CDR2 SVGIG, per germline (reference sequence). V shed 1 base and J 2 bases; nucleotides not matched to a gene: 2. The CDR3 DNA reads TGTGCCTGGAGTGGGGACTACACCTACGAGCAGTACTTC. Protein product: CAWSGDYTYEQYF.

This clone was found once. The chain has TRBV30 and TRBJ2-7; 12 positions agree with TRBD2. The CDR3 extends over 13 amino acids. Germline V gene data show CDR1 as GTSNPN and CDR2 as SVGIG (reference sequence). V shed 8 bases and J 1 base; nucleotides not matched to a gene: 3. The CDR3: CAGGLAGSYEQYF. The CDR3 DNA follows: TGTGCCGGGGGACTAGCGGGTTCCTACGAGCAGTACTTC.

The chain couples TRBV28 to TRBJ1-1; D perhaps matches TRBD1 (6 bases). Trimming cost V 7 bases and J 6 bases, with 9 bases left between them. Germline CDR1 reads MDHEN; CDR2 reads SYDVKM. This CDR3 has 11 amino acids. The CDR3 region has the DNA TGTGCCAGCACCCCAGGGGCTGAAGCTTTCTTT. This sequence encodes CASTPGAEAFF.

The gene calls are TRBV4-1 and TRBJ1-2, with a possible D match to TRBD1 (5 bases). Germline CDR1 and CDR2: MGHRA and YSYEKL. The CDR3 consists of 15 residues. V was trimmed by 0 bases and J by 3 bases, leaving 11 bases between them. DNA for the CDR3: TGCGCCAGCAGCCAAGATCGCAGGGTATACTATGGCTACACCTTC. As protein: CASSQDRRVYYGYTF.

The chain employs TRBV30 and TRBJ2-5; D ambiguous. The length of the CDR3 is 12 residues. Trimming took off 4 bases at V and 5 bases at J, with 11 bases between the two ends. CDR1 is GTSNPN, CDR2 SVGIG, per germline (reference sequence). CDR3 coding DNA: TGTGCCTGGACCATTTTTGAGGAGACCCAGTACTTC. This encodes CAWTIFEETQYF.

V and J are TRBV18 and TRBJ1-4; TRBD1 agrees at 7 bases. Unmatched junction bases numbered 2, after V lost 2 bases and J lost 5 bases. The germline gives CDR1 KGHSH, CDR2 LQKENI. CDR3 length: 14 residues. CDR3 sequence: CASSPTQGNEKLFF. The CDR3 DNA follows: TGTGCCAGCTCACCAACACAGGGGAATGAAAAACTGTTTTTT.

This clone was detected a few times. The chain is built from TRBV11-2 and TRBJ2-3, with 8 bases lining up with TRBD1. V dropped 6 bases and J dropped 1; count of bases not matched to a gene: 6. The CDR3 runs 15 residues. Germline-derived CDR1 and CDR2 are SGHAT and FQNNGV. The CDR3 region has the DNA TGTGCCAGCAGTAAAGGACAGGGACGCACAGATACGCAGTATTTT. As protein: CASSKGQGRTDTQYF.

The chain is built from TRBV30 and TRBJ1-5; 8 bases map to TRBD1. V dropped 5 bases and J dropped 7; count of bases not matched to a gene: 19. CDR1 and CDR2 from the germline V gene are GTSNPN and SVGIG (reference sequence). The CDR3 has 17 residues. CDR3 DNA: TGTGCCTGGGCACAGGGGGAAGGCGGCGATTTACAGCAGCCCCAGCATTTT. Translated, it gives CAWAQGEGGDLQQPQHF.

V is TRBV7-3 and J is TRBJ1-1, with unresolved D. Trimming cost V 2 bases and J 2 bases, with 9 bases left between them. Germline V CDR1 and CDR2: SGHTA, FQGTGA. The length of the CDR3 is 14 residues. The CDR3 region is CASSLGSSNTEAFF. The CDR3 DNA reads as TGTGCCAGCAGCTTAGGGAGTTCCAACACTGAAGCTTTCTTT.

This clone occurred a few times. V and J are TRBV29-1 and TRBJ1-3; 9 nucleotides line up with TRBD1. CDR3 length: 16 residues. Germline V gives CDR1 SQVTM, CDR2 ANQGSEA. The V gene end was trimmed by 1 base and the J gene end by 2 bases; junction bases not matched to a gene: 6. The CDR3 is CSVEVLGTGPGNTIYF. The DNA of the CDR3 is TGCAGCGTTGAAGTACTCGGGACAGGGCCTGGAAACACCATATATTTT.

This clone was observed a handful of times. The genes are TRBV19 and TRBJ2-2; possible D gene TRBD2, 5 bases. The CDR3 has 15 residues. V lost 5 bases and J lost 7, with 17 bases in between. Germline CDR1 reads LNHDA; CDR2 reads SQIVND (reference sequence). CDR3 coding DNA: TGTGCCAGTAGTGCCTTTCGGGATTTAAACGGGGAGCTGTTTTTT. Translating it yields CASSAFRDLNGELFF. The full variable domain, its missing parts supplied by reference TRBV19 and TRBJ2-2, is DGGITQSPKYLFRKEGQNVTLSCEQNLNHDAMYWYRQDPGQGLRLIYYSQIVNDFQKGDIAEGYSVSREKKESFPLTVTSAQKNPTAFYLCASSAFRDLNGELFFGEGSRLTVL.